This T cell receptor beta chain was obtained from a study of blood T cell repertoires in COVID-19. TCRdb's table, derived via immunoSEQ multiplex PCR, lists solely in-frame clones and lacks some. The profile shows 41,000 or so clones, 87% of them singletons. The clonotype originates from a man in his sixties with acute or convalescent COVID-19. Input material: peripheral blood.

Here the CDR3 DNA reads TGTGCCACCAGTGATTGGACTCAGAACTATGGCTACACCTTC. Its translation is CATSDWTQNYGYTF. V is TRBV24-1 and J is TRBJ1-2, with D unresolved. Per the germline V gene, CDR1 is KGHDR and CDR2 is SFDVKD. The CDR3 is 14 residues long. The V gene lost 2 bases and the J gene lost 2 bases, with 8 bases spanning the gap.